This T cell receptor (beta chain) was recorded in a study of cytomegalovirus exposure and HLA in healthy donors (dated by TCRdb to about 2017). In terms of the full investigation: An earlier analysis of several hundred of the donors reported 276 Gb of sequence data and about 120 million unique TCR beta sequences obtained from about 200 million T cells. Roughly 300 gigabases of sequencing data and 78 million or so unique TCR sequences were included in an early release covering several hundred HLA-typed donors. Among the approximately 420 genotyped donors, around 81% belonged to the genetic ancestry cluster associated with self-reported Caucasian donors. The aim of the study was to test whether cataloging public T cell receptors could identify signatures of past pathogen exposure. The T cell repertoires of some 700 subjects were profiled by immunosequencing and related to cytomegalovirus serostatus. In addition to the first cohort of 666 subjects, a separate validation cohort of approximately 130 different subjects was used. To predict cytomegalovirus infection status, the study brought together high-throughput TCR immunosequencing, statistical association of individual TCRs with disease status, and machine learning. To study patterns of TCR occurrence, a later analysis re-analyzed previously published TCR beta repertoires from 700 or so donors and added high-resolution HLA genotyping. Rather than drawing on any new phenotypic data, the later analysis identified candidate immune exposures from TCR beta sequences and the way those sequences occurred across donors. An earlier analysis of 500 to 750 of the donors applied high-throughput TCR beta sequencing to assess whether each TCR beta V gene segment acted as functional or pseudogenic. Donor age, sex, ethnicity and CMV serostatus were compiled together with the repertoire data. A later genetic analysis used genome-wide SNP genotypes for about three fifths of the 666 donors, treating that subset as a discovery cohort. All discovery cohort repertoires had been generated on a single sequencing platform. Both class I and class II loci were covered by HLA typing, at four-digit resolution. The number of donors typed differed by locus, with 629-630 for A, B, C, DRB1 and DQB1, more than 500 for DQA1, 600 to 610 for DPA1, and around 430 for DPB1. Four to six DR-DQ haplotypes were handled as single units for association and clustering, since linkage in the cohort was strong. Across under 500 genotyped donors of the cohort, an average of approximately 240,000 unique TCR beta nucleotide sequences per donor were sequenced, and 15% to 20% of those sequences were non-productive.

Study-level results and caveats: In an earlier analysis of about 550 of the donors, most TCR beta V segments were observed in productive rearrangements about 90% or about 30% of the time, broadly matching IMGT annotations. Most TCR sequences were observed very rarely across donors, whereas some public TCRs were present in many individuals. When HLA alleles, especially DR and DQ, strongly co-occurred, TCR associations were difficult to assign to individual alleles. Compared with equally common non-associated chains, HLA-associated TCR beta chains in a later analysis were more clonally expanded and had lower generation probabilities. In a later analysis, TCR association rates were found to vary across HLA loci, with the most associated TCRs seen for DRB1 alleles and the fewest for HLA-C alleles. Around 16 rarely observed V segments, including chromosome 9 orphons, were excluded from the earlier analysis of about 500 of the donors because counts were too low. Most CMV-associated TCR beta chains appeared to be HLA-restricted in a later analysis, and the HLA associations seemed to be driven largely by CMV exposure. The authors suggested that the approach could potentially be generalized to other disease states and immunological phenotypes. A cluster of highly shared sequence variants was judged likely to represent a technical artifact of the sequencing pipeline. In a later analysis, several top co-occurrence clusters were reported to appear linked to parvovirus B19, influenza, CMV and Epstein-Barr virus. According to a later genetic analysis, donors in an Asian-associated ancestry cluster had fewer N-insertions in productive TCRs than the approximately 630-donor mean. Specific HLA alleles were associated with 16,951 TCR beta sequences at a false discovery rate of 0.05 in a later analysis. Immune exposure information for the cohort was limited to CMV serostatus. This cohort had only TCR beta chains sequenced, and the lack of alpha or paired-chain data limited which features could be detected. Linkage disequilibrium might explain the correlated functional status among segregating V segments, but an unknown experimental factor could not be excluded. V-gene and J-gene trimming of TCR beta chains was associated with a missense DCLRE1C variant in a later genetic analysis, and the association was replicated in an independent cohort. In vitro tests confirmed that a few of the cytomegalovirus-associated TCR beta chains recognize cytomegalovirus antigens. A total of fewer than 200 TCR beta chains were listed by the study as associated with cytomegalovirus. Roughly uniform sequencing depth across donors was assumed in presence/absence analyses, although this assumption may not hold. A further reported finding was that TCR beta sequences accurately predicted the HLA-A and HLA-B alleles for most subjects in the first cohort. Because some donors lacked HLA typing at each locus, the association tests relied only on the typed subset. The classifier was reported to diagnose cytomegalovirus status with high specificity and sensitivity in both the original and validation cohorts.

Library method: the immunoSEQ multiplex PCR assay. For the multiplex PCR, a mixture combining 60 forward primers for TCR Vbeta segments and 13 reverse primers for TCR Jbeta segments was used. A multiplex PCR assay on genomic DNA amplified the CDR3 region of rearranged TCR beta genes. On the Illumina HiSeq System, the amplified TCR beta libraries were sequenced as 87-base-pair reads. The paper's processing steps were these. Across the roughly 600 repertoires, a later analysis counted 78 million or so unique TCR beta chains, some 11 million of which were shared by at least two donors. Raw reads were error-corrected and collapsed into unique sequences by a nearest-neighbor algorithm in which closely related sequences were merged to remove PCR and sequencing errors. Alignment of CDR3 sequences to IMGT reference sequences was used to assign V, D and J gene segments. For a sequence to be retained, at least a six-nucleotide match to both a V gene segment and a J gene segment was required. Rearrangements were called productive when the CDR3 lacked stop codons and stayed in frame with V and J; all others were non-productive. Following IMGT convention, CDR3 was defined as the stretch from the second conserved V-encoded cysteine to the conserved J-encoded phenylalanine. The earlier analysis of fewer than 700 of the donors excluded sequences that lacked an unambiguous match to a single V gene segment. An earlier analysis of 587 of the donors classified V segments as functional when productive rearrangements were above 56.7% and as segregating when the standard deviation between donors was above 5%. A statistical classification framework was built to diagnose cytomegalovirus status from the catalog of TCR beta chain sequences. In a later analysis, V and J genes were assigned by comparing TCR nucleotide sequences against IMGT/GENE-DB human TR gene sequences. A later analysis assigned CDR3 sequences and most-parsimonious VDJ recombination scenarios with the TCRdist pipeline. In a later analysis, each TCR beta chain was defined by its CDR3 amino acid sequence together with its V-gene family, and reads without a unique V-gene family were excluded. To address suspected cross-contamination and a sequencing artifact, a later analysis removed 550 to 750 highly shared, low-generation-probability nucleotide sequences. For each public chain, a later analysis derived a clonal expansion index from normalized ranks of inferred template counts within each repertoire. Generation probabilities in a later analysis came from a VDJ recombination model fitted to out-of-frame rearrangements, and those results were checked against IGoR. In a later analysis, TCR-TCR, TCR-HLA and TCR-CMV co-occurrence was scored with hypergeometric tests, and a repertoire-size bias correction was applied to TCR pairs. To estimate false discovery rates, a later analysis permuted the HLA or CMV assignments 20 times. In a later analysis, co-occurring TCRs were grouped using DBSCAN, and TCRdist sequence similarity was added for clustering within HLA-allele-positive subsets. For co-occurrence clustering, repertoires with fewer than 30,000 or more than 120,000 public chains were excluded, along with roughly 5 repertoires with anomalous nucleotide sharing. TCRdb limited this immuneACCESS table to in-frame rearrangements with V and J called. A share of clones is missing; checked studies link under half to unresolved V genes, and the rest is unexplained. V and J calls and clone size are those listed in that table; D and trimming were worked out from the DNA. Recorded for this sample are about 120,000 clones; roughly 10% of them occurred a single time. The ten largest account for under 6% of the sample.

In total, over 600 healthy bone marrow donors made up the cohort. All cohort members were sampled while nominally healthy, although unrecorded immune exposures were likely present. The donor was CMV seropositive and belonged to the group of over 250 seropositive cohort members. A peripheral blood sample was provided by each donor, and peripheral blood mononuclear cells were used for TCR beta sequencing. Genomic DNA extraction from the blood cell samples was performed with the Qiagen DNeasy Blood Extraction Kit. With respect to this clone: What antigen it recognizes has not been identified. Base qualities are not provided; no much larger clone lies one nucleotide away.

This TCR was sampled from a woman aged 18-30 years in good health and CMV-seropositive. What was sequenced was PBMCs.

The DNA reads TGTGCCAGCAGTCTTGGACAGGTGTATGGCTACACCTTC. Its coded protein is CASSLGQVYGYTF. This sequence uses TRBV5-6 and TRBJ1-2; 7 middle bases align to TRBD1. From its cysteine to its phenylalanine, the CDR3 spans 13 amino acids. Only the CDR3 DNA stays, 39 bases, in frame from base 1. CDR1 SGHDT and CDR2 YYEEEE were looked up in the germline V gene. After removal of 5 bases from V and 5 bases from J, the junction retains 6 bases not matched to a gene.